Sequencing of this T cell receptor beta chain was carried out in a study of T cell changes during pregnancy in multiple sclerosis. Trimming took 4 bases from V and 4 from J; bases not matched to a gene: 12. Germline values: CDR1 MNHNS, CDR2 SASEGT. This CDR3 spans 18 amino acids. The repertoire was sequenced with immunoSEQ multiplex PCR; TCRdb's copy has only in-frame clones and lacks some. The repertoire holds roughly 40,000 clones, with 80% to 95% as singletons. The source was CD4+ T cells from peripheral blood mononuclear cells, collected in the first trimester of pregnancy. The chain is built from TRBV6-1 and TRBJ2-2; TRBD1 aligns across 10 bases. The source is a female donor with multiple sclerosis, enrolled in a pregnancy study. The CDR3 spells CASSARSGTGVVTGELFF. CDR3 nucleotide sequence: TGTGCCAGCAGTGCTCGTAGCGGGACAGGGGTAGTCACCGGGGAGCTGTTTTTT.